This T cell receptor (beta chain) was recorded in a study of blood T cell repertoires in COVID-19. The CDR3 loop spans 14 amino acids. CDR1 is GTSNPN, CDR2 SVGIG, per germline (reference sequence). V shed 4 bases, J shed 14 bases, and the junction held 13 bases outside the gene matches. This table comes from immunoSEQ multiplex PCR, and its TCRdb copy is limited to in-frame clones, with some not included. The sample contains about 150,000 clones, roughly 83% of which appear only once. The chain carries TRBV30 and TRBJ1-6, with 8 positions matching TRBD1. The sequence was obtained from a man in his 70s who had been exposed to COVID-19. Material: PBMCs or T cells enriched from blood (not recorded which). CDR3: CAWNPLVQGAALHF. The CDR3 bases are TGTGCCTGGAATCCATTGGTCCAGGGGGCTGCCCTCCACTTT.